This TCR beta chain was documented in a study of blood T cell repertoires in COVID-19. Study summary: Material from acute and convalescent COVID-19 was sourced from the United States, Italy and Spain. PBMCs, B-cell-depleted T cells, or T cells were the source of the cDNA or gDNA that made up the material.

The method was immunoSEQ multiplex PCR; TCRdb's version includes in-frame clones alone and lacks a portion of them. Here the sample spans about 310,000 clones, roughly 90% being singletons. Per the germline V gene, CDR1 is LNHNV and CDR2 is YYDKDF (reference sequence). Trimming at V came to 3 bases and at J to 0 bases, leaving 6 bases not matched to a gene. This CDR3 region has 16 residues. The clonotype originates from a woman in her thirties or forties who had recovered from COVID-19. Sequencing used PBMCs or T cells enriched from blood (not recorded which). The chain recombines TRBV15 with TRBJ2-7; 9 nucleotides line up with TRBD1. The CDR3 DNA reads TGTGCCACCAGCAGTTATAGGACAGGGGACTCCTACGAGCAGTACTTC. It codes for CATSSYRTGDSYEQYF.